A single sample is the source of the 27 T cell receptor beta chains below, sequenced in a study of cytomegalovirus exposure and HLA in healthy donors. The PCR had 60 Vbeta and 13 Jbeta primers. Measured with immunoSEQ multiplex PCR; TCRdb has only the in-frame clones, and not every one. The table shows roughly 200,000 clones, with 65% to 90% occurring only once. Sequencing was performed on PBMCs. All receptors come from a woman aged 50 to 65 in good health and CMV-seronegative.

A single count supports this clone. CDR3 bases: TGTGCCAGCAGTGTTATCCTTCCTAGCACAGATACGCAGTATTTT. This sequence encodes CASSVILPSTDTQYF. V usage is TRBV28 and J usage is TRBJ2-3; D is uncertain. V was pared by 5 bases and J by 0 bases, with 12 bases between. Germline V CDR1 and CDR2: MDHEN, SYDVKM. CDR3 size: 15 residues. Supplemented by reference TRBV28 and TRBJ2-3, the full variable domain reads DVKVTQSSRYLVKRTGEKVFLECVQDMDHENMFWYRQDPGLGLRLIYFSYDVKMKEKGDIPEGYSVSREKKERFSLILESASTNQTSMYLCASSVILPSTDTQYFGPGTRLTVL.

The chain uses TRBV6-6 and TRBJ2-7; 7 positions agree with TRBD2. CDR3 length equals 16 residues. J lost 1 base, V lost 0 bases, and 6 bases had no gene match. Germline V lookup: CDR1 MNHNY, CDR2 SVGAGI (reference sequence). The CDR3 coding sequence is TGTGCCAGCAGTTACTCGGGCGGGAGTAGATCCTACGAGCAGTACTTC. Amino acid sequence: CASSYSGGSRSYEQYF.

Only a few counts were recorded for this clone. The chain has TRBV10-3 and TRBJ2-6, with a possible D match to TRBD2 (6 bases). Germline CDR1 reads ENHRY; CDR2 reads SYGVKD. This CDR3 has 17 amino acids. Trimming shortened V by 6 bases and J by 3 bases, and 18 bases separated the two germline ends. CDR3 nucleotides: TGTGCCATCAGGCCCCGCGGGGACCCCCATGGGGCCAACGTCCTGACTTTC. As protein: CAIRPRGDPHGANVLTF.

V is TRBV5-6 and J is TRBJ2-4; D remains unclear. From germline, CDR1 is SGHDT and CDR2 YYEEEE. Trimming left V 1 base short and J 9 bases short, with 17 bases between. The CDR3 has 15 amino acids. The CDR3 DNA reads as TGTGCCAGCAGCTTGTACGGATCCCGGTCAGGCATTCAGTACTTC. Its translation is CASSLYGSRSGIQYF. The variable domain in full, completed from reference TRBV5-6 and TRBJ2-4, reads DAGVTQSPTHLIKTRGQQVTLRCSPKSGHDTVSWYQQALGQGPQFIFQYYEEEERQRGNFPDRFSGHQFPNYSSELNVNALLLGDSALYLCASSLYGSRSGIQYFGAGTRLSVL.

The sample holds one count of this clone. The genes are TRBV28 and TRBJ2-5, with TRBD1 matching over 8 bases. The J call may be faulty, since TRBJ2-7 better matches the DNA end. This CDR3 comprises 14 residues. Germline loops: CDR1 MDHEN, CDR2 SYDVKM. This chain's CDR3 is CASSTGTGRYEQYF. CDR3 sequence (DNA): TGTGCCAGCAGTACCGGGACAGGTCGGTACGAGCAGTACTTC.

This clone was detected once. The chain uses TRBV28 and TRBJ2-5; 8 bases map to TRBD2. The ends lost 8 bases at V and 0 bases at J; junction bases unmatched: 2. Germline values: CDR1 MDHEN, CDR2 SYDVKM. There are 13 residues in the CDR3. CDR3 protein: CASLSGNQETQYF. In DNA form, the CDR3 reads TGTGCCAGCCTTAGCGGGAACCAAGAGACCCAGTACTTC.

V is TRBV7-2 and J is TRBJ2-7, with 10 bases aligning to TRBD2. CDR3 length equals 13 residues. V lost 6 bases, J lost 6 bases, and 5 bases stayed unmatched. The germline V gene has CDR1 SGHTA and CDR2 FQGNSA. The CDR3, as DNA: TGTGCCAGCAGTTGGACTAGCGGCGGCGAGCAGTACTTC. This translates into CASSWTSGGEQYF.

Concerning this clone itself: The junction differs from germline at one of its ends, possibly a read error. This chain connects TRBV28 to TRBJ2-1; D unclear. This CDR3 has 13 residues. Per germline, CDR1 MDHEN and CDR2 SYDVKM. The CDR3 nucleotides are TGTGCCAGCCGTTTGCACCGATCCGGTGAGCAGTTCTTC. The encoded protein is CASRLHRSGEQFF.

The V and J genes are TRBV6-1 and TRBJ2-2; a weak D match, TRBD2 (5 bases). Trimming removed 2 bases from V and 6 bases from J, with 7 bases in between. This CDR3 has 13 residues. Germline V gene data show CDR1 as MNHNS and CDR2 as SASEGT. CDR3 nucleotide sequence: TGTGCCAGCAGTGAATTCGGGGCCGGGGAGCTGTTTTTT. Its translation: CASSEFGAGELFF.

This chain links TRBV19 with TRBJ2-5, with 7 bases identical to TRBD1. Germline V lookup: CDR1 LNHDA, CDR2 SQIVND (reference sequence). The CDR3 totals 13 residues. J lost 5 bases, V lost 6 bases, and 6 bases had no gene match. The chain's CDR3 is CASSTTGMETQYF. The CDR3, as DNA: TGTGCCAGTAGCACGACAGGGATGGAGACCCAGTACTTC. Full variable domain (remainder filled in from reference TRBV19 and TRBJ2-5): DGGITQSPKYLFRKEGQNVTLSCEQNLNHDAMYWYRQDPGQGLRLIYYSQIVNDFQKGDIAEGYSVSREKKESFPLTVTSAQKNPTAFYLCASSTTGMETQYFGPGTRLLVL.

In this sample, this clone turned up once. The rearrangement uses TRBV7-7 and TRBJ2-5; maybe TRBD2 (5 bases). CDR3 length: 15 residues. Germline lookup yields CDR1 SSHAT and CDR2 FNYEAQ (reference sequence). V lost 5 bases and J lost 2, with 15 bases in between. The CDR3 DNA reads TGTGCCAGCAGCCTGGGGTCTCGGAGGCAAGAGACCCAGTACTTC. As protein: CASSLGSRRQETQYF. The variable domain in full, completed from reference TRBV7-7 and TRBJ2-5, reads GAGVSQSPRYKVTKRGQDVTLRCDPISSHATLYWYQQALGQGPEFLTYFNYEAQPDKSGLPSDRFSAERPEGSISTLTIQRTEQRDSAMYRCASSLGSRRQETQYFGPGTRLLVL.

Concerning this clone itself: This CDR3 is also generated by other DNA sequences in the sample. V and J are TRBV7-2 and TRBJ2-5, with 8 positions matching TRBD2. The germline V gene has CDR1 SGHTA and CDR2 FQGNSA. CDR3 size: 14 residues. Germline trimming cut 4 bases from V and 8 bases from J; bases unmatched to any gene: 9. The CDR3 DNA reads TGTGCCAGCAGCTCCAGCGGGAGAGGAGAAACCCAGTACTTC. Its translation: CASSSSGRGETQYF.

The V and J genes are TRBV10-3 and TRBJ1-1, with D possibly matching TRBD1 (5 bases). V lost 3 bases to trimming and J lost 3 bases, with 11 bases between them. CDR1 and CDR2 (germline): ENHRY, SYGVKD. CDR3 length: 14 residues. CDR3 in DNA: TGTGCCATCAGTGACCGGGGGGTAGACACTGAAGCTTTCTTT. Amino acids: CAISDRGVDTEAFF.

The rearrangement links TRBV6-6 to TRBJ2-7; 9 bases agree with TRBD2. With 0 bases clipped from V and 6 bases from J, the junction kept 3 bases outside the gene matches. Germline V gives CDR1 MNHNY, CDR2 SVGAGI (reference sequence). This CDR3 region has 14 residues. Here the CDR3 reads CASSYSTSGTEQYF. For the CDR3, the DNA is TGTGCCAGCAGTTACTCGACTAGCGGTACCGAGCAGTACTTC.

The V and J genes are TRBV5-4 and TRBJ2-7; D is unclear. Trimming left V 3 bases short and J 1 base short, with 17 bases between. CDR3 length: 16 amino acids. Germline-derived CDR1 and CDR2 are SGHNT and YYREEE (reference sequence). The CDR3, as DNA: TGTGCCAGCAGCTCCAATAATTGGGCCATTTCCTACGAGCAGTACTTC. Translation: CASSSNNWAISYEQYF.

The J gene is TRBJ1-5, the V gene TRBV28; 8 nucleotides line up with TRBD1. CDR1 is MDHEN and CDR2 is SYDVKM in the germline V gene. CDR3 size: 13 residues. Germline trimming cut 6 bases from V and 6 bases from J; bases unmatched to any gene: 4. CDR3 bases: TGTGCCAGCAGCAGGACAGGGTCTCAGCCCCAGCATTTT. This encodes CASSRTGSQPQHF. Filled out from reference TRBV28 and TRBJ1-5, the complete variable domain reads DVKVTQSSRYLVKRTGEKVFLECVQDMDHENMFWYRQDPGLGLRLIYFSYDVKMKEKGDIPEGYSVSREKKERFSLILESASTNQTSMYLCASSRTGSQPQHFGDGTRLSIL.

The genes are TRBV4-1 and TRBJ1-6; tentative D call: TRBD1 (5 bases). This CDR3 contains 16 residues. Trimming shortened V by 3 bases and J by 8 bases, and 17 bases separated the two germline ends. The germline CDR1 and CDR2 sequences are MGHRA and YSYEKL. The CDR3, as DNA: TGCGCCAGCAGCCAGGGACTCGCCCAATATGATTCACCCCTCCACTTT. Protein: CASSQGLAQYDSPLHF.

The rearrangement joins TRBV9 to TRBJ2-5; TRBD1 matches at 7 bases. Matching the DNA end better, TRBJ2-7 makes the J call doubtful. This CDR3 has 14 amino acids. Per germline, CDR1 SGDLS and CDR2 YYNGEE. DNA for the CDR3: TGTGCCAGCAGCGCCCAACAGGGGCCCTACGAGCAGTACTTC. Its protein is CASSAQQGPYEQYF.

The DNA for the CDR3 is TGTGCCAGCACCTCTCCCGGACAGGTCAAAGAGCAGTACTTC. Translated: CASTSPGQVKEQYF. The J gene is TRBJ2-7, the V gene TRBV28; TRBD1 matches at 7 bases. Germline V gene sequence: CDR1 MDHEN, CDR2 SYDVKM. The CDR3 sequence is 14 residues long. The junction had 13 bases not matched to a gene; V was cut back by 7 bases and J by 7 bases.

In this sample, this clone turned up once. The chain joins TRBV18 to TRBJ2-3, with D possibly matching TRBD1 (6 bases). Germline V gene lookup returns CDR1 KGHSH and CDR2 LQKENI. The CDR3 length is 14 residues. The V and J ends lost 4 bases and 2 bases respectively, with 10 bases between them. CDR3 DNA: TGTGCCAGCTCACAAAACAGGGTCACAGATACGCAGTATTTT. It specifies CASSQNRVTDTQYF.

This clone was seen just once. The rearrangement uses TRBV7-6 and TRBJ2-5; a possible D gene is TRBD2 (5 bases). The CDR3 is 16 amino acids. The V gene lost 5 bases and the J gene lost 0 bases, with 16 bases spanning the gap. The V gene's germline CDR1 is SGHVS and CDR2 FNYEAQ. CDR3 protein: CASSRTGSVNQETQYF. The DNA for the CDR3 is TGTGCCAGCAGCCGGACGGGGTCTGTCAACCAAGAGACCCAGTACTTC. Variable domain in full (rest from reference TRBV7-6 and TRBJ2-5): GAGVSQSPRYKVTKRGQDVALRCDPISGHVSLYWYRQALGQGPEFLTYFNYEAQQDKSGLPNDRFSAERPEGSISTLTIQRTEQRDSAMYRCASSRTGSVNQETQYFGPGTRLLVL.

This chain joins TRBV11-2 and TRBJ2-2; 12 nucleotides line up with TRBD2. V was pared by 4 bases and J by 2 bases, with 5 bases of the junction left unmatched. Germline V lookup: CDR1 SGHAT, CDR2 FQNNGV. CDR3 length equals 17 residues. The CDR3 DNA reads TGTGCCAGCAGCTCCAAGACTAGCGGGGGAAACACCGGGGAGCTGTTTTTT. It yields the protein CASSSKTSGGNTGELFF.

Here the CDR3 DNA reads TGTGCCAGCAGCCGTAGCGGGAGAGGAGAGACCCAGTACTTC. Protein product: CASSRSGRGETQYF. V and J are TRBV7-2 and TRBJ2-5; 9 bases are shared with TRBD2. This CDR3 region has 14 residues. The trim removed 5 bases at V and 4 bases at J, leaving 5 bases unmatched. CDR1 and CDR2 (germline): SGHTA, FQGNSA.

This rearrangement joins TRBV10-3 to TRBJ2-5; TRBD2 aligns across 12 bases. With the DNA end fitting TRBJ2-7 better, the J assignment may be wrong. The CDR3 is made up of 16 amino acids. Per the germline V gene, CDR1 is ENHRY and CDR2 is SYGVKD. CDR3 in DNA: TGTGCCATCGGGGAAGGACTAGCGGGACGGCGCTACGAGCAGTACTTC. It translates to CAIGEGLAGRRYEQYF.

The chain has TRBV28 and TRBJ2-3, with 7 bases identical to TRBD1. CDR3 length: 15 residues. CDR1 MDHEN and CDR2 SYDVKM come from the germline V gene. V was pared by 4 bases and J by 2 bases, with 6 bases of the junction left unmatched. The CDR3 DNA is TGTGCCAGCAGTTCACCGGGACAGCACACAGATACGCAGTATTTT. Its protein is CASSSPGQHTDTQYF.

The rearrangement links TRBV7-2 to TRBJ2-3; 14 nucleotides match TRBD2. The germline V gene has CDR1 SGHTA and CDR2 FQGNSA. V lost 4 bases and J lost 6; bases outside the gene matches: 12. CDR3 length: 18 amino acids. The CDR3 reads CASSSLGLAGGQGDTQYF. CDR3 in DNA: TGTGCCAGCAGCTCCCTAGGACTAGCGGGAGGACAGGGGGATACGCAGTATTTT.

The chain links TRBV18 to TRBJ1-1; a weak D match, TRBD1 (5 bases). CDR3 size: 19 residues. Trimming pared 1 base from V and 5 bases from J, leaving 26 bases between. Germline CDR1 and CDR2: KGHSH and LQKENI. The CDR3 nucleotides are TGTGCCAGCTCACCACAGAATTTTATGGGGGGGATGGTATGGACTGAAGCTTTCTTT. Translated, it gives CASSPQNFMGGMVWTEAFF.